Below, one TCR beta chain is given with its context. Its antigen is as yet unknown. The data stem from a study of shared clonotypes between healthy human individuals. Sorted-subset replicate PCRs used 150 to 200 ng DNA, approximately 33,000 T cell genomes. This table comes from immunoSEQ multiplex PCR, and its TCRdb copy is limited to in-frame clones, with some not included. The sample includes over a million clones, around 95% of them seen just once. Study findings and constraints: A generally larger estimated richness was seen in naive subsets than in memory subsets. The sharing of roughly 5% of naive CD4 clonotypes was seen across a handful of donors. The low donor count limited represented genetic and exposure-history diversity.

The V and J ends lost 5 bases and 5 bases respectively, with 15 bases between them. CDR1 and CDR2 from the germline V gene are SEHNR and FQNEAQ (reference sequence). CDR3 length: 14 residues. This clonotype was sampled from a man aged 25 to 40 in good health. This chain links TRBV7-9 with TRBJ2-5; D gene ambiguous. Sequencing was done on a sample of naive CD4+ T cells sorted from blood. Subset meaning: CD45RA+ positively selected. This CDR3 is CASSVRANAETQYF. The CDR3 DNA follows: TGTGCCAGCAGCGTCCGGGCCAATGCGGAGACCCAGTACTTC.